One sample yielded the 19 T cell receptor beta chains listed below, sequenced in a study of T-cell reconstitution after alpha-beta-depleted transplantation in children. Unique molecular identifiers were incorporated during preparation of the TCRbeta library. TCRdb re-analysed the PCR reads in MiXCR, keeping a single row per CDR3 protein. The table records hundreds of thousands of distinct CDR3 sequences, around 7.5% of them present only once. The source was PBMCs, mostly from graft donor cells, collected 180 days after TCRalphabeta/CD19-depleted stem cell transplant. The receptors here all came from a male patient between 5 and 17 years old who had a stem cell transplant for acute lymphoblastic leukemia, so the T cells may come from the graft donor.

There are many counts of this clonotype. The rearrangement links TRBV19 to TRBJ2-2, with D unresolved. Trimming pared 3 bases from V and 1 base from J, leaving 9 bases between. Germline V lookup: CDR1 LNHDA, CDR2 SQIVND (reference sequence). The CDR3 is made up of 15 amino acids. CDR3 amino acids: CASSMGGMNTGELFF. The CDR3 DNA is TGTGCCAGTAGTATGGGTGGGATGAACACCGGGGAGCTGTTTTTT.

This clonotype was counted ten times or more. V gene TRBV20-1 combines with J gene TRBJ2-4; 9 positions match TRBD2. With 0 bases clipped from V and 0 bases from J, the junction kept 15 bases outside the gene matches. The CDR3 runs 20 residues. Germline V gene sequence: CDR1 DFQATT, CDR2 SNEGSKA (reference sequence). Here the CDR3 reads CSARDPQRGAKGLAKNIQYF. The CDR3, as DNA: TGCAGTGCTAGAGATCCACAGCGGGGGGCGAAGGGGTTAGCCAAAAACATTCAGTACTTC.

This clonotype was counted many times. V and J are TRBV29-1 and TRBJ2-7, with 9 bases matching TRBD1. The CDR3 loop spans 13 amino acids. With 6 bases clipped from V and 3 bases from J, the junction kept 6 bases outside the gene matches. The germline gives CDR1 SQVTM, CDR2 ANQGSEA. In nucleotides, the CDR3 is TGCAGCGTAATACGACAGGGGGACTACGAGCAGTACTTC. It specifies CSVIRQGDYEQYF.

To note about this clonotype: A read error may explain this, as a much larger clone is one base away. The chain employs TRBV2 and TRBJ2-7; D tentatively reads TRBD1 or TRBD2 (6 bases each). The germline V gene has CDR1 SNHLY and CDR2 FYNNEI. V was clipped by 5 bases and J by 7 bases, with 15 bases between them. The CDR3 contains 13 residues. Here the CDR3 reads CASSSQGLSEQYF. The CDR3 DNA sequence: TGTGCCAGCAGTTCACAGGGACTGAGTGAGCAGTACTTC. The variable domain in full, completed from reference TRBV2 and TRBJ2-7, reads EPEVTQTPSHQVTQMGQEVILRCVPISNHLYFYWYRQILGQKVEFLVSFYNNEISEKSEIFDDQFSVERPDGSNFTLKIRSTKLEDSAMYFCASSSQGLSEQYFGPGTRLTVT.

This clonotype was observed many times. The chain carries TRBV7-8 and TRBJ2-4, with D possibly being TRBD1 or TRBD2 (6 bases each). In germline, CDR1 is SGHVS, CDR2 FQNEAQ. With 5 bases removed from V and 2 bases from J, the gap between germline ends came to 16 bases. The CDR3 is made up of 16 amino acids. The CDR3 loop is CASSPSGADPKNIQYF. In DNA form, the CDR3 reads TGTGCCAGCAGCCCATCGGGGGCGGACCCCAAAAACATTCAGTACTTC.

In this sample, this clonotype turned up many times. This chain joins TRBV7-9 and TRBJ2-7, with 7 positions matching TRBD2. The V and J ends lost 1 base and 0 bases, in that order; junction bases with no gene match: 3. From germline, CDR1 is SEHNR and CDR2 FQNEAQ (reference sequence). The CDR3 extends over 15 amino acids. CDR3 residues: CASSLEAGSSYEQYF. The CDR3 DNA sequence: TGTGCCAGCAGCTTAGAAGCGGGGAGCTCCTACGAGCAGTACTTC.

This clonotype was picked up a small number of times. This chain uses TRBV4-3 with TRBJ1-4, with a tentative D call TRBD1 (5 bases). Deletions cut 5 bases from V and 0 bases from J, with 7 bases between. The germline V gene encodes CDR1 LGHNA and CDR2 YSLEER. This CDR3 comprises 14 residues. The CDR3 bases are TGCGCCAGCAGCAGGGACTCAACTAATGAAAAACTGTTTTTT. Translating it yields CASSRDSTNEKLFF.

This clonotype was seen at least ten times. The chain carries TRBV28 and TRBJ2-1; a weak D match, TRBD1 (6 bases). Trimming left V 6 bases short and J 10 bases short, with 13 bases between. The CDR3 consists of 12 residues. CDR1 and CDR2 from the germline V gene are MDHEN and SYDVKM. The CDR3 is CASRGARVEQFF. CDR3 nucleotide sequence: TGTGCCAGCAGGGGGGCGAGGGTGGAGCAGTTCTTC.

This clonotype was seen only a few times. The gene calls are TRBV27 and TRBJ2-7; D tentatively reads TRBD1 or TRBD2 (6 bases each). From germline, CDR1 is MNHEY and CDR2 SMNVEV (reference sequence). Trimming stripped 6 bases from V and 2 bases from J, with 14 bases between. The CDR3 totals 14 residues. The DNA for the CDR3 is TGTGCCAGCAGAATCCAGGGGAGGACCTACGAGCAGTACTTC. Amino acids: CASRIQGRTYEQYF.

The CDR3 protein is CASSTKGGGANVLTF. The CDR3 DNA follows: TGTGCCAGCAGCACTAAGGGGGGCGGGGCCAACGTCCTGACTTTC. The genes are TRBV5-4 and TRBJ2-6, with D perhaps being TRBD1 or TRBD2 (6 bases each). Germline-derived CDR1 and CDR2 are SGHNT and YYREEE (reference sequence). Trimming shortened V by 4 bases and J by 4 bases, and 12 bases separated the two germline ends. There are 15 residues in the CDR3.

Ten or more counts support this clonotype. V and J are TRBV20-1 and TRBJ1-4; 8 bases match TRBD1. V lost 4 bases to trimming and J lost 8 bases; unmatched junction nucleotides: 9. The CDR3 consists of 14 residues. Germline V gives CDR1 DFQATT, CDR2 SNEGSKA (reference sequence). CDR3 in DNA: TGCAGTGCTATGGCAGGGGGCGAGGGAGAAAAACTGTTTTTT. Translating gives CSAMAGGEGEKLFF.

This clonotype was seen ten or more times. The chain carries TRBV4-1 and TRBJ2-7; no reliable D call. Trimming pared 4 bases from V and 0 bases from J, leaving 13 bases between. CDR1 is MGHRA, CDR2 YSYEKL, per germline. The CDR3 covers 15 residues. Here the CDR3 reads CASSPIVRSSYEQYF. The DNA of the CDR3 is TGCGCCAGCAGCCCCATAGTTAGGAGCTCCTACGAGCAGTACTTC.

This clonotype was seen ten or more times. The chain joins TRBV25-1 to TRBJ2-7; 10 bases map to TRBD1. This CDR3 is 15 amino acids long. The V segment lost 5 bases and the J segment 7 bases; nucleotides outside the gene matches: 11. Germline V gene data show CDR1 as MGHDK and CDR2 as SYGVNS. This CDR3 is CASSHTGTGVEEQYF. The CDR3 bases are TGTGCCAGCAGTCACACCGGGACAGGGGTGGAGGAGCAGTACTTC.

In its sample, this clonotype was seen many times. The genes are TRBV29-1 and TRBJ2-1; possibly TRBD1 for D (5 bases). Trimming pared 6 bases from V and 2 bases from J, leaving 14 bases between. This CDR3 region has 14 residues. Germline assignment: CDR1 SQVTM and CDR2 ANQGSEA. The CDR3 reads CSVAQGWTYNEQFF. In DNA form, the CDR3 reads TGCAGCGTAGCCCAGGGTTGGACCTACAATGAGCAGTTCTTC.

In its sample, this clonotype was seen many times. The chain recombines TRBV24-1 with TRBJ2-3; TRBD1 matches at 8 bases. The CDR3 sequence is 15 residues long. V trimming: 6 bases; J trimming: 3 bases; junction bases outside the gene matches: 7. Germline CDR1 is KGHDR and CDR2 is SFDVKD. The CDR3 coding sequence is TGTGCCACCAGTAAACTGGACAGGGAAACAGATACGCAGTATTTT. Protein: CATSKLDRETDTQYF.

As to this clonotype: A clone one base away is much larger, so this may be a read error. The rearrangement uses TRBV28 and TRBJ2-7; D is undetermined. Germline CDR1 MDHEN, CDR2 SYDVKM. The CDR3 totals 12 residues. CDR3: CPSSPTQYEQYF. DNA for the CDR3: TGTCCCAGCAGTCCGACACAATACGAGCAGTACTTC.

This clonotype was seen at least ten times. The CDR3 loop reads CASSFGGGRAFF. CDR3 sequence (DNA): TGTGCCAGCAGCTTCGGAGGGGGACGGGCTTTCTTT. The chain is built from TRBV11-2 and TRBJ1-1, with a weak D call TRBD1 (6 bases). The V end lost 3 bases, the J end lost 11 bases, and 13 bases lay between the germline ends. The CDR3 has 12 residues. Germline V lookup: CDR1 SGHAT, CDR2 FQNNGV.

This clonotype was seen at least ten times. The CDR3 sequence is CASSIGALAGGSYEQYF. CDR3 coding DNA: TGTGCCAGTAGTATTGGTGCTCTAGCGGGGGGCTCCTACGAGCAGTACTTC. The gene calls are TRBV19 and TRBJ2-7, with 11 bases fitting TRBD2. After removal of 3 bases from V and 0 bases from J, the junction contained 7 bases not matched to a gene. The CDR3 runs to 17 residues. Germline assignment: CDR1 LNHDA and CDR2 SQIVND (reference sequence).

In this sample, this clonotype turned up many times. The rearrangement joins TRBV6-2 or TRBV6-3 to TRBJ1-2; D is undetermined. The CDR3 is 14 amino acids. The germline CDR1 and CDR2 sequences are MNHEY and SVGEGT. Trimming removed 2 bases at V and 4 bases at J, with 11 bases between. DNA of the CDR3: TGTGCCAGCAGTTACGGCGGGAAGACCTATGGCTACACCTTC. Translated: CASSYGGKTYGYTF.